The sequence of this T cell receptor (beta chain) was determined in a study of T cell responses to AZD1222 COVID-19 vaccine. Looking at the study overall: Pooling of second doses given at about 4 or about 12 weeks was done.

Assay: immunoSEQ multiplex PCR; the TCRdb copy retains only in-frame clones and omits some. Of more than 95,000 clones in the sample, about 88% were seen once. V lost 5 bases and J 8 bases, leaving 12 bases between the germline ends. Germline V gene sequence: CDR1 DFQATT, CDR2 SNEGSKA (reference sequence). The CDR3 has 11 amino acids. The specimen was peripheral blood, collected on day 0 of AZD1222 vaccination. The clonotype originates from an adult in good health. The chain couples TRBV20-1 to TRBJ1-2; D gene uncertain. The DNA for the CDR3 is TGCAGTGCTCAGTCCGGAGGGGGCTACACCTTC. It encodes CSAQSGGGYTF.